Below, 9 T cell receptor beta chains from the same sample are listed, as sequenced in a study of long-term antiretroviral therapy in people with HIV. Researchers ran immunoSEQ v3.0 at survey level. Assay: immunoSEQ multiplex PCR; the TCRdb copy retains only in-frame clones and omits some. The table has some 34,000 clones, 96% seen once. This material consisted of unsorted PBMCs, taken 6.5 to 6.9 years after starting antiretroviral therapy. These receptors originate from a young man with HIV.

The chain carries TRBV25-1 and TRBJ1-2; no clear D gene. Per the germline V gene, CDR1 is MGHDK and CDR2 is SYGVNS. V was pared by 3 bases and J by 3 bases, with 11 bases between. This CDR3 contains 14 residues. The CDR3 loop is CASSEVGFDYGYTF. The CDR3 coding sequence is TGTGCCAGCAGTGAGGTAGGGTTTGACTATGGCTACACCTTC.

The gene calls are TRBV7-2 and TRBJ1-4, with a possible D match to TRBD1 (6 bases). Trimming stripped 5 bases from V and 8 bases from J, with 18 bases between. The CDR3 runs 15 residues. Germline-derived CDR1 and CDR2 are SGHTA and FQGNSA. DNA for the CDR3: TGTGCCAGCAGCCCGCGCGCAGGGAGGGGGGAAAAACTGTTTTTT. This sequence encodes CASSPRAGRGEKLFF.

The chain is built from TRBV2 and TRBJ2-2; no clear D. This CDR3 spans 14 amino acids. The germline gives CDR1 SNHLY, CDR2 FYNNEI. The V end lost 1 base, the J end lost 6 bases, and 9 bases lay between the germline ends. In nucleotides, the CDR3 is TGTGCCAGCAGTGAAGTAAGGCCGGCCGGGGAGCTGTTTTTT. Residues: CASSEVRPAGELFF.

This clone occurred once. The chain uses TRBV7-6 and TRBJ1-5; D not certain. CDR3 length: 13 amino acids. Germline V gene lookup returns CDR1 SGHVS and CDR2 FNYEAQ. With 1 base removed from V and 8 bases from J, the gap between germline ends came to 9 bases. The CDR3 DNA is TGTGCCAGCAGCTTAGAGCTGGGAGAGCCCCAGCATTTT. Amino acids: CASSLELGEPQHF.

The rearrangement uses TRBV7-6 and TRBJ1-3; 7 bases line up with TRBD1. Germline V gene data show CDR1 as SGHVS and CDR2 as FNYEAQ. CDR3 length: 16 residues. The V gene end was trimmed by 5 bases and the J gene end by 0 bases; junction bases not matched to a gene: 7. CDR3: CASSTRQGRSGNTIYF. The CDR3 DNA follows: TGTGCCAGCAGCACGCGACAGGGTCGCTCTGGAAACACCATATATTTT.

The rearrangement uses TRBV27 and TRBJ2-3; D is uncertain. V was clipped by 2 bases and J by 0 bases, with 6 bases between them. CDR1 and CDR2 (germline): MNHEY, SMNVEV (reference sequence). The CDR3 contains 14 residues. CDR3 in amino acids: CASSLMASTDTQYF. CDR3 DNA sequence: TGTGCCAGCAGTTTAATGGCTAGCACAGATACGCAGTATTTT.

This clone has just one count. The V gene is TRBV4-2, the J gene TRBJ1-5; a possible D gene is TRBD1 (6 bases). The CDR3 sequence is 15 residues long. Deletions cut 0 bases from V and 5 bases from J, with 11 bases between. The germline CDR1 and CDR2 sequences are LGHNA and YNFKEQ. The CDR3 sequence is CASSQDRAGDQPQHF. The CDR3 DNA follows: TGTGCCAGCAGCCAAGATCGGGCAGGGGATCAGCCCCAGCATTTT.

This chain connects TRBV2 to TRBJ1-1, with D unresolved. V lost 11 bases to trimming and J lost 1 base, with 11 bases between them. Germline V gene lookup returns CDR1 SNHLY and CDR2 FYNNEI. This CDR3 has 12 amino acids. In DNA, the CDR3 is TGTGCCGGTACAGCTCAGAACACTGAAGCTTTCTTT. Protein: CAGTAQNTEAFF.

This sequence joins TRBV7-2 and TRBJ2-7; D not resolved. Germline V gene data show CDR1 as SGHTA and CDR2 as FQGNSA. The CDR3 consists of 12 residues. Trimming shortened V by 3 bases and J by 6 bases, and 9 bases separated the two germline ends. The CDR3 nucleotides read TGTGCCAGCAGCTTTAGTGTAGTCGAGCAGTACTTC. Translation: CASSFSVVEQYF.